This T cell receptor (beta chain) was sequenced in a study of cytomegalovirus exposure and HLA in healthy donors. Use of 60 Vbeta and 13 Jbeta primers characterized the PCR. Generated by immunoSEQ multiplex PCR, the TCRdb table keeps only in-frame clones and is missing some. Of tens of thousands of clones listed, over 60% are singletons. Notes on this clone: Its specificity is unknown.

The CDR3 is made up of 16 amino acids. The germline V gene encodes CDR1 PRHDT and CDR2 FYEKMQ (reference sequence). The trim removed 4 bases at V and 6 bases at J, leaving 10 bases unmatched. Each donor was healthy, and each was a bone marrow donor. Overall study results and limits: In a later analysis, CMV-associated beta chains were mostly HLA-associated, it appeared.

This clonotype was obtained from a man aged 25 to 45 in good health and CMV-seronegative. V is TRBV13 and J is TRBJ1-5, with 9 bases that match TRBD1. Sequencing used PBMCs. The CDR3 protein is CASSSRGRGQGQPQHF. CDR3 DNA sequence: TGTGCCAGCAGCTCGCGGGGCAGGGGACAGGGTCAGCCCCAGCATTTT.